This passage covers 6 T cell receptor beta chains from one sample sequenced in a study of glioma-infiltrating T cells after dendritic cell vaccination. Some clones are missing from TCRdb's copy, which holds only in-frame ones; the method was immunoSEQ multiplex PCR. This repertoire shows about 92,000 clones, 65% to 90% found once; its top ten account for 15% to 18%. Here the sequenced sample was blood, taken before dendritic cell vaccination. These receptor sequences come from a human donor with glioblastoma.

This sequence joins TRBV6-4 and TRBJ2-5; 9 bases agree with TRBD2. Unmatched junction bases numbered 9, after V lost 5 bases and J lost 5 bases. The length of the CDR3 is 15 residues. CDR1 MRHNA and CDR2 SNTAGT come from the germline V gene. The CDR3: CASSPTSGGRETQYF. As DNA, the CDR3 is TGTGCCAGCAGTCCGACTAGCGGTGGACGGGAGACCCAGTACTTC.

CDR3 sequence reads: CASSHGTATNTGELFF. CDR3 nucleotide sequence: TGCGCCAGCAGCCACGGGACAGCCACGAACACCGGGGAGCTGTTTTTT. This chain connects TRBV4-1 to TRBJ2-2, with TRBD1 matching 7 bases. The V gene's germline CDR1 is MGHRA and CDR2 YSYEKL. With V trimmed by 3 bases and J by 0 bases, 4 bases remained unmatched. CDR3 size: 16 residues.

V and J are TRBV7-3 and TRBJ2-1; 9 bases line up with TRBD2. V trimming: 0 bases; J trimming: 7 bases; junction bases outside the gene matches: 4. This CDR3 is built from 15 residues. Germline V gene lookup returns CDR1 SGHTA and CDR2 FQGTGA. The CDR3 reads CASSLTSGSLNEQFF. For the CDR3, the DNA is TGTGCCAGCAGCTTAACTAGCGGGAGTCTAAATGAGCAGTTCTTC.

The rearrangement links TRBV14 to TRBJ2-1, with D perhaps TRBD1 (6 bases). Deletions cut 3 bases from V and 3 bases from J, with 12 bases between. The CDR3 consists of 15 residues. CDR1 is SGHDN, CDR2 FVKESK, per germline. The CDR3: CASSHRDKVYNEQFF. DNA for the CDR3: TGTGCCAGCAGCCACCGGGACAAAGTCTACAATGAGCAGTTCTTC.

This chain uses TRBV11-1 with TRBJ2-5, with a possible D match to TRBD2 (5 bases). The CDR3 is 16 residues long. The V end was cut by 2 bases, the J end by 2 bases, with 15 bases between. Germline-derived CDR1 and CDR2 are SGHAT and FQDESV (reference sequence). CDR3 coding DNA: TGTGCCAGCAGCTTAAGGCGGGCAGTACTTCAAGAGACCCAGTACTTC. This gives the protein CASSLRRAVLQETQYF.

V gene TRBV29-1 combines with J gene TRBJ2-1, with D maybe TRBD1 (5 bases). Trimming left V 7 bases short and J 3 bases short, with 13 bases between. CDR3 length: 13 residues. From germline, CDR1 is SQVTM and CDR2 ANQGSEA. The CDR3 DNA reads TGCAGCGCCCTGACAGACCTCTACAATGAGCAGTTCTTC. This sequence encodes CSALTDLYNEQFF.